The 22 T cell receptor beta chains reported below all come from one sample, sequenced in a study of shared clonotypes between healthy human individuals. Sequencing used immunoSEQ multiplex PCR; TCRdb keeps in-frame clones, though not all of them. Of about a million clones listed, around three quarters are singletons. Source material: memory CD4+ T cells sorted from blood. Subset meaning: CD45RA-negative fraction. These receptors originate from a man aged 18 to 29 in good health.

The chain links TRBV5-1 to TRBJ2-2; D possibly corresponds to TRBD2 (5 bases). V dropped 4 bases and J dropped 7 bases, with 8 bases sitting between them. The CDR3 loop spans 12 amino acids. Per germline, CDR1 SGHRS and CDR2 YFSETQ. CDR3 coding DNA: TGCGCCAGCAGCCCCGCGGGCGGGGAGCTGTTTTTT. It is translated as CASSPAGGELFF.

V usage is TRBV11-2 and J usage is TRBJ2-4; weak D call: TRBD2 (6 bases). Looked up from germline, CDR1 is SGHAT and CDR2 is FQNNGV. Trimming took 1 base from V and 7 from J, leaving 8 bases between them. This CDR3 has 13 amino acids. CDR3 bases: TGTGCCAGCAGCTTAGGGGGGAGGAACATTCAGTACTTC. Amino acid sequence: CASSLGGRNIQYF.

This clone was recorded at least ten times. One junction end disagrees with the germline gene, perhaps due to a read error. The chain carries TRBV7-7 and TRBJ2-2; tentative D call: TRBD2 (6 bases). The CDR3 extends over 16 amino acids. Germline values: CDR1 SSHAT, CDR2 FNYEAQ (reference sequence). In nucleotides, the CDR3 is TGTGCTAGCAGCTTAGTAGGCGGGGACCCAACCGGGGAGCTGTTTTTT. It translates to CASSLVGGDPTGELFF.

This sequence joins TRBV7-2 and TRBJ2-2; 10 positions agree with TRBD2. This CDR3 contains 16 residues. Germline CDR1 is SGHTA and CDR2 is FQGNSA. J was trimmed by 6 bases and V by 1 base; bases with no gene match: 5. Written as DNA, the CDR3 is TGTGCCAGCAGCTTAGAGATGCTAGCGGGAGCCGGGGAGCTGTTTTTT. Translated, it gives CASSLEMLAGAGELFF.

This chain joins TRBV7-9 and TRBJ1-6; D call uncertain. In germline, CDR1 is SEHNR, CDR2 FQNEAQ (reference sequence). This CDR3 is 17 amino acids long. V was clipped by 5 bases and J by 10 bases, with 24 bases between them. CDR3 loop: CASSQSPPGTVGSPLHF. The CDR3 nucleotides are TGTGCCAGCAGCCAGTCCCCCCCGGGAACCGTCGGGTCACCCCTCCACTTT.

The table lists this clone with a count of one. V and J are TRBV10-1 and TRBJ2-7; TRBD1 agrees at 11 bases. The CDR3 covers 15 residues. J was trimmed by 0 bases and V by 5 bases; bases with no gene match: 3. Germline CDR1 and CDR2: WNHNN and SYGVQD (reference sequence). The CDR3 region is CASSHGTGGSYEQYF. The CDR3 DNA is TGCGCCAGCAGTCACGGGACAGGGGGCTCCTACGAGCAGTACTTC.

The chain carries TRBV27 and TRBJ1-1; possibly TRBD1 for D (5 bases). Germline CDR1 and CDR2: MNHEY and SMNVEV (reference sequence). V lost 6 bases and J lost 1, with 12 bases in between. CDR3 length: 14 amino acids. The CDR3 sequence is CASRTRDPNTEAFF. CDR3 DNA sequence: TGTGCCAGCAGGACCCGGGACCCGAACACTGAAGCTTTCTTT.

This clone came up a few times. This rearrangement joins TRBV20-1 to TRBJ1-1; no clear D gene. The V end lost 5 bases, the J end lost 8 bases, and 9 bases lay between the germline ends. Germline assignment: CDR1 DFQATT and CDR2 SNEGSKA (reference sequence). The CDR3 is 10 residues long. The CDR3 protein is CSARTDEAFF. For the CDR3, the DNA is TGCAGTGCTCGGACGGACGAAGCTTTCTTT.

The rearrangement links TRBV10-2 to TRBJ1-5; D may be TRBD1 (6 bases). CDR3 size: 13 residues. The ends were cut back, 2 bases at V and 6 bases at J, with 8 bases in the middle. Germline lookup yields CDR1 WSHSY and CDR2 SAAADI. The CDR3 DNA reads TGCGCCAGCAGTGAGGCCAGGGGTCAGCCCCAGCATTTT. It encodes CASSEARGQPQHF.

This clone has a count of ten or more. CDR3 amino acids: CAWTERDNSPLHF. CDR3 DNA: TGTGCCTGGACAGAAAGGGATAATTCACCCCTCCACTTT. The chain has TRBV30 and TRBJ1-6, with no clear D. The CDR3 runs to 13 residues. With 4 bases removed from V and 5 bases from J, the gap between germline ends came to 9 bases. Germline V lookup: CDR1 GTSNPN, CDR2 SVGIG (reference sequence).

V and J are TRBV6-5 and TRBJ1-1; 7 positions match TRBD1. This CDR3 spans 14 amino acids. Trimming removed 6 bases from V and 0 bases from J; junction bases left unmatched: 4. Germline CDR1 MNHEY, CDR2 SVGAGI. This CDR3 is CASRGGQLNTEAFF. The CDR3 coding sequence is TGTGCCAGCAGGGGGGGACAGTTGAACACTGAAGCTTTCTTT.

The J gene is TRBJ2-5, the V gene TRBV18; possibly TRBD1 or TRBD2 for D (6 bases each). Per germline, CDR1 KGHSH and CDR2 LQKENI. V was trimmed by 2 bases and J by 5 bases, leaving 12 bases between them. This CDR3 has 14 amino acids. The CDR3 DNA follows: TGTGCCAGCTCACCAACTGGGGGGCTGGAGACCCAGTACTTC. Translation: CASSPTGGLETQYF.

A word on this clone: At the DNA level, this CDR3 is encoded by other sequences in the same sample as well. This chain connects TRBV5-4 to TRBJ1-2; no firm D call. The CDR3 sequence is 13 residues long. Germline V gives CDR1 SGHNT, CDR2 YYREEE (reference sequence). V was trimmed by 0 bases and J by 5 bases, leaving 8 bases between them. The CDR3 protein is CASSLDRFYGYTF. The CDR3 nucleotides read TGTGCCAGCAGCTTGGACAGATTTTATGGCTACACCTTC.

In its sample, this clone was seen a few times. This chain joins TRBV19 and TRBJ2-2; D is possibly TRBD1 (6 bases). The CDR3 runs to 13 residues. V was clipped by 10 bases and J by 3 bases, with 12 bases between them. The germline CDR1 and CDR2 sequences are LNHDA and SQIVND (reference sequence). CDR3 coding DNA: TGTGCCACTGGGCAGGGGTACACCGGGGAGCTGTTTTTT. Its translation is CATGQGYTGELFF.

This chain joins TRBV28 and TRBJ1-2; tentative D call: TRBD1 (6 bases). Looked up from germline, CDR1 is MDHEN and CDR2 is SYDVKM. V lost 6 bases to trimming and J lost 8 bases, with 13 bases between them. The CDR3 extends over 12 amino acids. The CDR3 DNA is TGTGCCAGCAGACCCACAGGGAGCGGCTACACCTTC. Translated: CASRPTGSGYTF.

This chain joins TRBV19 and TRBJ1-1; no reliable D call. V shed 3 bases and J shed 2 bases, with 10 bases lying between them. CDR1 and CDR2 (germline): LNHDA, SQIVND (reference sequence). The CDR3 totals 14 residues. The CDR3 spells CASSIYLLNTEAFF. DNA of the CDR3: TGTGCCAGTAGTATCTACCTCCTTAACACTGAAGCTTTCTTT. The variable domain in full, with the rest retrieved from reference TRBV19 and TRBJ1-1, is DGGITQSPKYLFRKEGQNVTLSCEQNLNHDAMYWYRQDPGQGLRLIYYSQIVNDFQKGDIAEGYSVSREKKESFPLTVTSAQKNPTAFYLCASSIYLLNTEAFFGQGTRLTVV.

The J gene is TRBJ2-1, the V gene TRBV5-1; D assignment may be TRBD1 or TRBD2 (6 bases each). With 2 bases removed from V and 4 bases from J, the gap between germline ends came to 16 bases. The CDR3 covers 16 residues. Germline V gene sequence: CDR1 SGHRS, CDR2 YFSETQ. The CDR3 region is CASSFTSQGRYNEQFF. The CDR3, as DNA: TGCGCCAGCAGCTTCACGTCCCAGGGGAGGTACAATGAGCAGTTCTTC.

The CDR3 DNA is TGTGCCACGCTCTCCGGACAGCTCACAGATACGCAGTATTTT. This translates into CATLSGQLTDTQYF. The chain employs TRBV10-3 and TRBJ2-3; perhaps TRBD1 as D (6 bases). The CDR3 covers 14 residues. In germline, CDR1 is ENHRY, CDR2 SYGVKD. Trimming left V 10 bases short and J 2 bases short, with 16 bases between.

The chain carries TRBV7-2 and TRBJ1-1; D uncertain. The CDR3 consists of 12 residues. V was clipped by 2 bases and J by 2 bases, with 3 bases between them. The germline V gene encodes CDR1 SGHTA and CDR2 FQGNSA. The CDR3 loop reads CASSLYNTEAFF. CDR3 sequence (DNA): TGTGCCAGCAGCTTATATAACACTGAAGCTTTCTTT.

The chain employs TRBV10-1 and TRBJ2-1, with a possible D match to TRBD1 (6 bases). The V gene's germline CDR1 is WNHNN and CDR2 SYGVQD (reference sequence). This CDR3 contains 18 residues. The germline V and J ends were trimmed by 0 bases and 0 bases, with 15 bases remaining between them. CDR3 coding DNA: TGCGCCAGCAGTGAGTCCTGGGGGCTCTCCAGCTCCTACAATGAGCAGTTCTTC. Amino acid sequence: CASSESWGLSSSYNEQFF.

The chain couples TRBV2 to TRBJ2-2, with 14 bases identical to TRBD2. Germline V gene data show CDR1 as SNHLY and CDR2 as FYNNEI. The CDR3 has 15 residues. Trimming cost V 6 bases and J 6 bases; bases outside gene matches: 3. The CDR3 spells CASRRLAGGSGELFF. The CDR3, as DNA: TGTGCCAGCAGGAGACTAGCGGGAGGGTCCGGGGAGCTGTTTTTT.

This clone was recorded once. This sequence joins TRBV5-4 and TRBJ2-5; 9 bases agree with TRBD2. Trimming removed 5 bases from V and 3 bases from J; junction bases left unmatched: 11. The CDR3 has 16 residues. Germline CDR1 and CDR2: SGHNT and YYREEE (reference sequence). In DNA form, the CDR3 reads TGTGCCAGCAGAGGGGGCGCTAGCGGGGCGAAAGAGACCCAGTACTTC. Amino acids: CASRGGASGAKETQYF. Complete variable domain (other parts from reference TRBV5-4 and TRBJ2-5): ETGVTQSPTHLIKTRGQQVTLRCSSQSGHNTVSWYQQALGQGPQFIFQYYREEENGRGNFPPRFSGLQFPNYSSELNVNALELDDSALYLCASRGGASGAKETQYFGPGTRLLVL.